Shown below are 9 T cell receptor beta chains from a single sample sequenced in a study of CD8 T cells in ankylosing spondylitis. TCRdb reprocessed the 5' RACE reads via MiXCR and lists one record per CDR3 protein. The sample records some 130,000 distinct CDR3 sequences, roughly an eighth being singletons. The sample consisted of blood, either unsorted or a sorted T cell fraction (not recorded which). These receptors were obtained from a female donor with ankylosing spondylitis or in good health (not recorded which).

In this sample, this clonotype turned up many times. This sequence joins TRBV11-2 and TRBJ2-2; TRBD1 matches at 11 bases. After removal of 5 bases from V and 5 bases from J, the junction contained 7 bases not matched to a gene. The CDR3 totals 16 residues. Looked up from germline, CDR1 is SGHAT and CDR2 is FQNNGV. The CDR3, as DNA: TGTGCCAGCAGCCCCGGACAGGGGGCGCGAACCGGGGAGCTGTTTTTT. It codes for CASSPGQGARTGELFF.

Ten or more counts support this clonotype. Germline and junction disagree at one end, which may indicate a read error. The V call is TRBV9, the J call TRBJ1-1; 8 bases are a match to TRBD1. Germline V CDR1 and CDR2: SGDLS, YYNGEE. The CDR3 consists of 13 residues. The CDR3 DNA is TGTGCCAGCAGCCGGACAGGGAACAGTGAAGCTTTCTTT. Its translation is CASSRTGNSEAFF. Variable domain in full (rest from reference TRBV9 and TRBJ1-1): DSGVTQTPKHLITATGQRVTLRCSPRSGDLSVYWYQQSLDQGLQFLIQYYNGEERAKGNILERFSAQQFPDLHSELNLSSLELGDSALYFCASSRTGNSEAFFGQGTRLTVV.

This clonotype was seen a few times. The J gene is TRBJ2-1, the V gene TRBV27; no firm D call. The CDR3 is 14 residues long. Germline V gene lookup returns CDR1 MNHEY and CDR2 SMNVEV (reference sequence). V lost 0 bases and J lost 6, with 9 bases in between. The CDR3 here is CASSLSHVVNEQFF. In DNA, the CDR3 is TGTGCCAGCAGTTTATCGCACGTCGTCAATGAGCAGTTCTTC.

The V gene is TRBV20-1, the J gene TRBJ2-3; D might be TRBD1 (6 bases). The germline V gene encodes CDR1 DFQATT and CDR2 SNEGSKA (reference sequence). The CDR3 has 15 residues. The V and J ends lost 5 bases and 4 bases respectively, with 19 bases between them. The CDR3 is CSASDPGRGADTQYF. CDR3 nucleotide sequence: TGCAGTGCTTCAGATCCCGGCAGGGGCGCAGATACGCAGTATTTT.

This clonotype was seen more than once but under ten times. This chain connects TRBV20-1 to TRBJ2-1; the match to TRBD2 covers 9 bases. The V gene end was trimmed by 6 bases and the J gene end by 4 bases; junction bases not matched to a gene: 10. This CDR3 is built from 15 residues. Germline V CDR1 and CDR2: DFQATT, SNEGSKA (reference sequence). This CDR3 reads CSAPLGREGYNEQFF. Here the CDR3 DNA reads TGCAGTGCCCCCCTCGGGCGGGAGGGGTACAATGAGCAGTTCTTC.

This clonotype was detected a few times. This sequence joins TRBV28 and TRBJ2-1; 8 bases align to TRBD1. This CDR3 has 13 residues. The V gene's germline CDR1 is MDHEN and CDR2 SYDVKM. The V segment lost 10 bases and the J segment 0 bases; nucleotides outside the gene matches: 2. The CDR3 bases are TGTGCCACCGACAGGGGCTCCTACAATGAGCAGTTCTTC. Residues: CATDRGSYNEQFF.

The chain is built from TRBV6-4 and TRBJ2-7; 11 positions agree with TRBD2. The CDR3 sequence is 15 residues long. Germline loops: CDR1 MRHNA, CDR2 SNTAGT. V shed 4 bases, J shed 4 bases, and the junction held 6 bases outside the gene matches. The CDR3: CASSVGTSGPYEQYF. CDR3 sequence (DNA): TGTGCCAGCAGTGTTGGGACTAGCGGACCGTACGAGCAGTACTTC.

The genes are TRBV7-9 and TRBJ2-3, with D hard to call. There are 12 residues in the CDR3. Trimming cost V 6 bases and J 5 bases, with 9 bases left between them. Germline CDR1 reads SEHNR; CDR2 reads FQNEAQ (reference sequence). The CDR3 loop is CASRATGDTQYF. In DNA form, the CDR3 reads TGTGCCAGCAGGGCCACTGGAGATACGCAGTATTTT.

This clonotype came up many times. The chain carries TRBV10-3 and TRBJ1-1; weak D call: TRBD1 (5 bases). V was shortened by 3 bases and J by 2 bases, with 13 bases between the two germline ends. This CDR3 region has 15 residues. Germline CDR1 is ENHRY and CDR2 is SYGVKD. This CDR3 is CAISDPGQVNTEAFF. For the CDR3, the DNA is TGTGCCATCAGTGACCCGGGGCAGGTTAACACTGAAGCTTTCTTT.